This is a list of T cell receptor beta chains from one sample in a study of CD8+ T cells in alopecia areata. TCRdb keeps only in-frame clones here, not all; method: immunoSEQ multiplex PCR. The sample lists around 120,000 clones; less than 80% were seen once. Sequencing used CD4+ T cells sorted from blood. These receptors were collected from a human donor in good health. The CDR3 runs from the conserved cysteine through the conserved F or W. The order of the fields is V gene, J gene, clone size, D gene, CDR3 protein, CDR3 DNA. A D gene is named only where the DNA matches it firmly. Part of the rows lack a size; the others show once, few, many or a class for expanded clones.

>TRBV5-6|TRBJ2-1|-|-
CASYGTARSSEQFF
TGTGCCAGCTACGGGACTGCCCGGAGTAGTGAGCAGTTCTTC
>TRBV11-2|TRBJ1-2|-|-
CASSLDRMAGIYGYTF
TGTGCCAGCAGCTTAGATCGGATGGCAGGGATCTATGGCTACACCTTC
>TRBV27|TRBJ1-2|-|-
CASRRVDGPGGYTF
TGTGCCAGCAGGCGGGTGGACGGACCGGGGGGCTACACCTTC
>TRBV30|TRBJ2-3|-|-
CAWSPPLGLGTQYF
TGTGCCTGGAGTCCCCCGCTGGGGTTGGGTACGCAGTATTTT
>TRBV9|TRBJ1-5|-|-
CASSAASSNQPQHF
TGTGCCAGCAGCGCGGCCAGTAGCAATCAGCCCCAGCATTTT
>TRBV19|TRBJ1-2|few|TRBD1
CASSIAGTAGSYGYTF
TGTGCCAGTAGTATAGCCGGGACAGCCGGGTCCTATGGCTACACCTTC
>TRBV2|TRBJ2-1|-|-
CASSVYNEQFF
TGTGCCAGCAGTGTGTACAATGAGCAGTTCTTC
>TRBV7-9|TRBJ2-5|-|TRBD2
CASSKASGYQETQYF
TGTGCCAGCAGCAAGGCTAGCGGGTACCAAGAGACCCAGTACTTC
>TRBV7-9|TRBJ1-2|once|-
CASSLAGTGGYTF
TGTGCCAGCAGCTTAGCAGGGACGGGTGGCTACACCTTC
>TRBV5-1|TRBJ2-3|-|-
CASSPAVQNTDTQYF
TGCGCCAGCAGCCCGGCGGTCCAGAACACAGATACGCAGTATTTT
>TRBV29-1|TRBJ2-3|-|-
CSVAEDTQYF
TGCAGCGTTGCGGAGGATACGCAGTATTTT
>TRBV7-8|TRBJ2-3|-|-
CASRRGGATDTQYF
TGTGCCAGCAGGCGGGGCGGGGCCACAGATACGCAGTATTTT
>TRBV25-1|TRBJ1-4|-|TRBD1
CASSGYGTGRNEKLFF
TGTGCCAGCAGTGGTTACGGGACAGGGCGGAATGAAAAACTGTTTTTT
>TRBV12-5|TRBJ2-2|-|TRBD2
CASALRVAGSTGELFF
TGTGCTAGTGCCCTAAGGGTAGCGGGGAGCACCGGGGAGCTGTTTTTT
>TRBV5-1|TRBJ1-1|-|-
CASSPGQNTEAFF
TGCGCCAGCAGCCCTGGACAGAACACTGAAGCTTTCTTT
>TRBV2|TRBJ1-5|-|-
CASSAQGVFGQPQHF
TGTGCCAGCAGTGCACAGGGTGTATTCGGTCAGCCCCAGCATTTT
>TRBV10-2|TRBJ2-7|-|-
CASIGSLTYEQYF
TGCGCCAGCATCGGTAGCCTCACCTACGAGCAGTACTTC
>TRBV5-4|TRBJ1-5|few|-
CASSDNGEGWHF
TGTGCCAGCAGCGACAATGGGGAGGGTTGGCATTTT
>TRBV29-1|TRBJ2-1|-|TRBD1
CSVEGQGGPYNEQFF
TGCAGCGTTGAAGGACAGGGTGGACCCTACAATGAGCAGTTCTTC
>TRBV29-1|TRBJ2-7|-|-
CSVVRGTYEQYF
TGCAGCGTTGTCAGGGGCACCTACGAGCAGTACTTC
>TRBV6-6|TRBJ2-3|few|-
CASSYVGDTQYF
TGTGCCAGCAGTTACGTGGGGGATACGCAGTATTTT
>TRBV5-1|TRBJ1-1|-|TRBD1
CASSHPDRMNTEAFF
TGCGCCAGCAGCCATCCGGACAGGATGAACACTGAAGCTTTCTTT
>TRBV5-1|TRBJ1-1|-|TRBD1
CASSSRGDNTEAFF
TGCGCCAGCAGCTCCAGGGGGGACAACACTGAAGCTTTCTTT
>TRBV19|TRBJ2-7|-|TRBD1
CASSASGTGREQYF
TGTGCCAGTAGTGCCTCCGGGACAGGGCGCGAGCAGTACTTC
>TRBV7-8|TRBJ2-5|-|-
CASSLMSTTETQYF
TGTGCCAGCAGCTTAATGTCGACGACGGAGACCCAGTACTTC
>TRBV30|TRBJ2-7|-|TRBD2
CAWSVKTSGFVEQYF
TGTGCCTGGAGTGTTAAGACTAGCGGCTTCGTCGAGCAGTACTTC
>TRBV30|TRBJ2-3|-|-
CAWRPSALRDTQYF
TGTGCCTGGAGACCCTCCGCCCTGAGAGATACGCAGTATTTT
>TRBV2|TRBJ1-1|-|-
CASSVSGVTEAFF
TGTGCCAGCAGTGTATCAGGGGTTACTGAAGCTTTCTTT
>TRBV11-2|TRBJ2-1|few|-
CASSLGYRGGYNEQFF
TGTGCCAGCAGCTTAGGGTACAGGGGAGGCTACAATGAGCAGTTCTTC
>TRBV5-1|TRBJ1-1|-|-
CASSEGSLTEAFF
TGCGCCAGCAGCGAAGGGTCCCTCACTGAAGCTTTCTTT
>TRBV15|TRBJ2-7|-|-
CATSSATGGPHF
TGTGCCACCAGCAGCGCTACGGGGGGCCCGCACTTC
>TRBV29-1|TRBJ1-1|-|TRBD1
CSVVRQGFAEAFF
TGCAGCGTTGTCCGACAGGGTTTCGCTGAAGCTTTCTTT
>TRBV5-6|TRBJ2-4|-|-
CASSLLNRLNIQYF
TGTGCCAGCAGCTTGCTAAACAGGTTAAACATTCAGTACTTC
>TRBV4-1|TRBJ2-5|few|TRBD1
CASSLDRTGRETQYF
TGCGCCAGCAGCCTCGATAGGACAGGACGAGAGACCCAGTACTTC
>TRBV30|TRBJ2-6|-|-
CAWSGVSGANVLTF
TGTGCCTGGAGTGGGGTCTCTGGGGCCAACGTCCTGACTTTC
>TRBV9|TRBJ1-6|-|-
CASSVDTSASPLHF
TGTGCCAGCAGCGTAGATACGTCGGCCTCACCCCTCCACTTT
>TRBV11-2|TRBJ2-4|-|-
CASSLRDVGKNIQYF
TGTGCCAGCAGCTTAAGGGACGTGGGCAAAAACATTCAGTACTTC
>TRBV2|TRBJ1-5|-|-
CASSEQASNQPQHF
TGTGCCAGCAGTGAGCAGGCTAGCAATCAGCCCCAGCATTTT
>TRBV29-1|TRBJ2-5|-|-
CSVELETQYF
TGCAGTGTTGAACTCGAGACCCAGTACTTC
>TRBV7-3|TRBJ2-4|once|-
CASSLMGGAAKNIQYF
TGTGCCAGCAGCTTAATGGGCGGGGCAGCCAAAAACATTCAGTACTTC
>TRBV4-1|TRBJ2-7|few|-
CASSQTGVVDEQYF
TGCGCCAGCAGCCAAACGGGGGTTGTGGACGAGCAGTACTTC
>TRBV13|TRBJ2-1|-|-
CASTQRSNEQFF
TGTGCCAGCACCCAACGGAGCAATGAGCAGTTCTTC